The clone carrying this TCR beta chain was seen only a few times. TCRdb independently ran MiXCR on the RT-PCR reads; one entry per CDR3 protein. The table has around 700,000 distinct CDR3 sequences, around 14% seen once. V dropped 2 bases and J dropped 0 bases, with 9 bases sitting between them. The CDR3 runs to 15 residues. The gene calls are TRBV12-3 or TRBV12-4 and TRBJ2-3; possibly TRBD1 or TRBD2 for D (5 bases each). Sequencing used memory CD4+ T cells from blood. The clonotype was recovered from a female donor in good health, serving as a healthy control. Here the CDR3 DNA reads TGTGCCAGCAGTTTATGGGGACCGAGCACAGATACGCAGTATTTT. Protein product: CASSLWGPSTDTQYF.